This T cell receptor beta chain appears in the sequencing data of a study of shared clonotypes between healthy human individuals. Study-level findings and limits: The study drew on few donors, limiting represented genetic and exposure-history diversity. The generation probabilities recorded for non-shared clonotypes fell below those of clonotypes shared by all four donors.

Both CD45RO+ cells and CCR7-negative CD45RA+ TemRA cells were combined to make up CD8 memory. Assay: immunoSEQ multiplex PCR; the TCRdb copy retains only in-frame clones and omits some. The data hold roughly 660,000 clones, with about 90% observed a single time. Germline V gives CDR1 SEHNR, CDR2 FQNEAQ (reference sequence). This CDR3 has 17 amino acids. V lost 1 base and J lost 1, with 16 bases in between. As to this clone: Its antigen remains unknown.

Material for sequencing was memory CD8+ T cells from PBMCs. The subset is: CD45RO+ cells pooled with CCR7-negative TemRA cells. The gene calls are TRBV7-9 and TRBJ1-1; D unclear. The sequence was obtained from a man aged 18 to 30 in good health. Some clones in this sample may be carry-over from other donors' samples. Here the CDR3 reads CASSLGRWGGGNTEAFF. The CDR3 bases are TGTGCCAGCAGCTTAGGTAGGTGGGGAGGAGGGAACACTGAAGCTTTCTTT.